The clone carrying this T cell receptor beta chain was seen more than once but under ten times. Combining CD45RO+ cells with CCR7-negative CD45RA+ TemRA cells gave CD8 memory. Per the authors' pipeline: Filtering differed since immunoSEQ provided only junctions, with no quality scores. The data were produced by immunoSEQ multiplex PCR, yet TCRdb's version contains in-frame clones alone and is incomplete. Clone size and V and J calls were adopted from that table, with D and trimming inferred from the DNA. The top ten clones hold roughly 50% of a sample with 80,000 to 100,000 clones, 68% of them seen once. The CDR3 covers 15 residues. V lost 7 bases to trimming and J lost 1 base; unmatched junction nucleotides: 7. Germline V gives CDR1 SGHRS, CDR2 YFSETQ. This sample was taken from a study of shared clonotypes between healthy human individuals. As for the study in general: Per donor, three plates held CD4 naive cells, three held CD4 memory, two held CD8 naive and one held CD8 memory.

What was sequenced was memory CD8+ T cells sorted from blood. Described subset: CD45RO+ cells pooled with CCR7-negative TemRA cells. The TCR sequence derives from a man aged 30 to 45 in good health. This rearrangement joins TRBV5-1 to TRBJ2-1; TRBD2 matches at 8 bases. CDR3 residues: CASAGGARSYNEQFF. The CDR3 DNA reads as TGCGCCAGCGCCGGGGGGGCACGGTCCTACAATGAGCAGTTCTTC.